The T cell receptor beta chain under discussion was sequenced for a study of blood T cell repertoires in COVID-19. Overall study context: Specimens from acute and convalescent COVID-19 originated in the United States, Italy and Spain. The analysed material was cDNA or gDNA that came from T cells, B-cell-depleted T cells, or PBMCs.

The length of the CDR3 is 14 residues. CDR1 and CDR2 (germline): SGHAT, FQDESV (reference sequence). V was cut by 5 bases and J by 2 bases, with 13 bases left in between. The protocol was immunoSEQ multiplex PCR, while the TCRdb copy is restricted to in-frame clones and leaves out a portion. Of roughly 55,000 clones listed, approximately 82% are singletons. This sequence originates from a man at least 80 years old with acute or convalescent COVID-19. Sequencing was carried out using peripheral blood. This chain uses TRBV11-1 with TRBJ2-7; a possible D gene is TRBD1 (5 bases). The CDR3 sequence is CASSPRQGPYEQYF. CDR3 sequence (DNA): TGTGCCAGCAGCCCCCGCCAGGGCCCCTACGAGCAGTACTTC.